Listed below are T cell receptor beta chains from one sample, sequenced in a study of T-cell memory formation after mild COVID-19. Using its own MiXCR run on the 5' RACE reads, TCRdb lists one record per CDR3 protein. This sample has around 390,000 distinct CDR3 sequences, with roughly 15% found just once. Sequencing used PBMCs or a T cell subset sorted from them (not recorded which). Receptors originate from a young man who had mild COVID-19 (a few samples of this study predate the infection). Cell type and time point are not known. Each CDR3 is given with its conserved first and last residue. A D gene is named only where the DNA matches it firmly. Size is omitted from some rows. Given values are once, few, many or a class for expanded clones.

cdr3_aa: CASSFRLAGSYEQYF
cdr3_nt: TGTGCCAGCAGCTTCAGACTAGCAGGGTCCTACGAGCAGTACTTC
d_call: TRBD2
clone_size: NA
cdr3_length: 15
v_call: TRBV11-2
j_call: TRBJ2-7

cdr3_aa: CASSVGQGYADTQYF
cdr3_nt: TGCGCCAGCAGCGTGGGACAGGGTTATGCAGATACGCAGTATTTT
d_call: TRBD1
clone_size: few
cdr3_length: 15
v_call: TRBV5-1
j_call: TRBJ2-3

cdr3_aa: CASSLFGYPNTGELFF
cdr3_nt: TGTGCCAGCAGCTTATTCGGCTACCCGAACACCGGGGAGCTGTTTTTT
d_call: NA
clone_size: few
cdr3_length: 16
v_call: TRBV7-2
j_call: TRBJ2-2

cdr3_aa: CASSLLHYGYTF
cdr3_nt: TGTGCCAGCAGCCTCCTACACTATGGCTACACCTTC
d_call: NA
clone_size: NA
cdr3_length: 12
v_call: TRBV9
j_call: TRBJ1-2

cdr3_aa: CASSSTGTRAYNEQFF
cdr3_nt: TGTGCCAGCAGCTCTACCGGGACTAGGGCCTACAATGAGCAGTTCTTC
d_call: TRBD2
clone_size: few
cdr3_length: 16
v_call: TRBV7-2
j_call: TRBJ2-1

cdr3_aa: CASSFESRGYGYTF
cdr3_nt: TGTGCCAGCAGCTTTGAGTCCAGGGGTTACGGCTACACCTTC
d_call: NA
clone_size: NA
cdr3_length: 14
v_call: TRBV7-8
j_call: TRBJ1-2

cdr3_aa: CASSRSSGGAHEQFF
cdr3_nt: TGCGCCAGCAGCCGATCTAGCGGGGGGGCCCATGAGCAGTTCTTC
d_call: TRBD2
clone_size: NA
cdr3_length: 15
v_call: TRBV4-3
j_call: TRBJ2-1

cdr3_aa: CASSSQAGGGTDTQYF
cdr3_nt: TGTGCCAGCAGCTCCCAAGCGGGGGGGGGCACAGATACGCAGTATTTT
d_call: TRBD2
clone_size: many
cdr3_length: 16
v_call: TRBV7-6
j_call: TRBJ2-3

cdr3_aa: CASSLTKLAGDNEQFF
cdr3_nt: TGTGCCAGCAGCTTAACAAAACTAGCGGGGGACAATGAGCAGTTCTTC
d_call: TRBD2
clone_size: few
cdr3_length: 16
v_call: TRBV7-3
j_call: TRBJ2-1

cdr3_aa: CASSKEVNQPQHF
cdr3_nt: TGTGCCAGCTCGAAGGAGGTAAATCAGCCCCAGCATTTT
d_call: NA
clone_size: many
cdr3_length: 13
v_call: TRBV7-3
j_call: TRBJ1-5

cdr3_aa: CASSQDRSPDSPLHF
cdr3_nt: TGCGCCAGCAGCCAAGATCGGTCCCCAGATTCACCCCTCCACTTT
d_call: NA
clone_size: NA
cdr3_length: 15
v_call: TRBV4-1
j_call: TRBJ1-6

cdr3_aa: CSSSGYNEQFF
cdr3_nt: TGCAGCTCTAGCGGGTACAATGAGCAGTTCTTC
d_call: TRBD2
clone_size: NA
cdr3_length: 11
v_call: TRBV20-1
j_call: TRBJ2-1

cdr3_aa: CASSQEGLGSPATEAFF
cdr3_nt: TGCGCCAGCAGCCAAGAGGGCCTGGGCAGTCCCGCCACTGAAGCTTTCTTT
d_call: NA
clone_size: NA
cdr3_length: 17
v_call: TRBV4-3
j_call: TRBJ1-1

cdr3_aa: CASSLGGDWETANVLTF
cdr3_nt: TGTGCCAGCAGCTTAGGTGGGGACTGGGAAACGGCCAACGTCCTGACTTTC
d_call: NA
clone_size: many
cdr3_length: 17
v_call: TRBV7-2
j_call: TRBJ2-6

cdr3_aa: CASSQVTQGGYGYTF
cdr3_nt: TGTGCCAGCAGCCAAGTTACCCAGGGTGGCTATGGCTACACCTTC
d_call: NA
clone_size: once
cdr3_length: 15
v_call: TRBV3-1
j_call: TRBJ1-2

cdr3_aa: CASTRTGADTQYF
cdr3_nt: TGTGCCAGCACCCGGACAGGGGCAGATACGCAGTATTTT
d_call: TRBD1
clone_size: many
cdr3_length: 13
v_call: TRBV9
j_call: TRBJ2-3

cdr3_aa: CASSPGLNQPQHF
cdr3_nt: TGTGCCAGCAGTCCAGGACTTAACCAGCCCCAGCATTTT
d_call: NA
clone_size: many
cdr3_length: 13
v_call: TRBV6-2/TRBV6-3
j_call: TRBJ1-5

cdr3_aa: CATSARVGTDTQYF
cdr3_nt: TGTGCCACCAGTGCTAGAGTCGGCACAGATACGCAGTATTTT
d_call: NA
clone_size: NA
cdr3_length: 14
v_call: TRBV24-1
j_call: TRBJ2-3

cdr3_aa: CSVETSVNTGELFF
cdr3_nt: TGCAGCGTAGAGACTAGCGTAAACACCGGGGAGCTGTTTTTT
d_call: TRBD2
clone_size: NA
cdr3_length: 14
v_call: TRBV29-1
j_call: TRBJ2-2

cdr3_aa: CASSYIVAGGSYNSPLHF
cdr3_nt: TGTGCCAGCAGTTACATCGTGGCGGGGGGCTCCTATAATTCACCCCTCCACTTT
d_call: NA
clone_size: NA
cdr3_length: 18
v_call: TRBV6-5
j_call: TRBJ1-6